This T cell receptor (beta chain) emerged from a study of T-cell reconstitution after alpha-beta-depleted transplantation in children. A TCRbeta library incorporating unique molecular identifiers was prepared. TCRdb itself ran the PCR reads through MiXCR, one entry per CDR3 protein. The sample holds around 400,000 distinct CDR3 sequences; under 13% are singletons and the top ten take approximately 5%. The CDR3 loop spans 18 amino acids. From germline, CDR1 is MGHDK and CDR2 SYGVNS. V was clipped by 3 bases and J by 6 bases, with 26 bases between them. This clonotype was observed a handful of times. This sequence was found in a human donor who donated a stem cell graft to a child with acute myeloid leukemia. The chain is built from TRBV25-1 and TRBJ1-1; tentative D call: TRBD1 (5 bases). Specimen: PBMCs from the stem cell graft donor, collected from the stem cell graft. The CDR3 DNA follows: TGTGCCAGCAGTGACAACTCACAACCTCAGGGTGGAATATCTGAAGCTTTCTTT. It is translated as CASSDNSQPQGGISEAFF.